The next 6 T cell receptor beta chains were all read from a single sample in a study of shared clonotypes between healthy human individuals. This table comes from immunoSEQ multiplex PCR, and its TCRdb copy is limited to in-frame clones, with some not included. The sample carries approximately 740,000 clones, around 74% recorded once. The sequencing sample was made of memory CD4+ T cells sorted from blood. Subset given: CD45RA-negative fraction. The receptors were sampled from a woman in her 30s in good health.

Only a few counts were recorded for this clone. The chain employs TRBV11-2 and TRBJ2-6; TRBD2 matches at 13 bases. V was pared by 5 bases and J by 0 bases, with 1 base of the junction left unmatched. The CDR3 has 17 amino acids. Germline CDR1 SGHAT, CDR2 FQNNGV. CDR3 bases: TGTGCCAGCAGCAGGACTAGCGGGAGCTCTGGGGCCAACGTCCTGACTTTC. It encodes CASSRTSGSSGANVLTF.

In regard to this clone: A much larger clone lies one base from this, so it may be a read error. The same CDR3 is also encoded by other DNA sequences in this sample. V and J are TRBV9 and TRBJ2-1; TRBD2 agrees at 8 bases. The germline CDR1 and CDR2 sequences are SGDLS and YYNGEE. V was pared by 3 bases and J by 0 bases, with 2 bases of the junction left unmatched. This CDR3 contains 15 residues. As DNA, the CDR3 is TGTGCCAGCAGCGCAAGCGGGAGCTCCTACAATGAGCAGTTCTTC. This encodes CASSASGSSYNEQFF.

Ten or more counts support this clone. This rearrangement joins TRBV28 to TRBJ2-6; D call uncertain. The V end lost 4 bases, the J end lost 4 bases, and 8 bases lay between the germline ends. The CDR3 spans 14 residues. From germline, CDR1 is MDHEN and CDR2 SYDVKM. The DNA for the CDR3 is TGTGCCAGCAGTTCCCCCCTGGGGGCCAACGTCCTGACTTTC. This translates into CASSSPLGANVLTF.

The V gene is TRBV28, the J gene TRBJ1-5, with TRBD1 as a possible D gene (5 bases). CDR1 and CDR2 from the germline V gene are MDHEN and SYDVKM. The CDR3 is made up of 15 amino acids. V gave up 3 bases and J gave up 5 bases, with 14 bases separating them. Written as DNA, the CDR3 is TGTGCCAGCAGTTTGATTCTCGACAGTTATCAGCCCCAGCATTTT. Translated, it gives CASSLILDSYQPQHF.

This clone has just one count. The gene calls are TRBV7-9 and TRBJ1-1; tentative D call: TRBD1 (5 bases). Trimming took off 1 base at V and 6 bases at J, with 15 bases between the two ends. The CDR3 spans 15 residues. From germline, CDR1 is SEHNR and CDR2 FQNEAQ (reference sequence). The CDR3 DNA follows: TGTGCCAGCAGCTTAGATGTTGGGGGATTCCCTGAAGCTTTCTTT. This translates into CASSLDVGGFPEAFF. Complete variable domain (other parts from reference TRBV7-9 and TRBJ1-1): DTGVSQNPRHKITKRGQNVTFRCDPISEHNRLYWYRQTLGQGPEFLTYFQNEAQLEKSRLLSDRFSAERPKGSFSTLEIQRTEQGDSAMYLCASSLDVGGFPEAFFGQGTRLTVV.

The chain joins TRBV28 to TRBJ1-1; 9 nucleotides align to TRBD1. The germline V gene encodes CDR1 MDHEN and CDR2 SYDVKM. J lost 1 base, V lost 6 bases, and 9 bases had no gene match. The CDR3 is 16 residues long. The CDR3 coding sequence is TGTGCCAGCAGACCGGGACAGGGTACGGGGAACACTGAAGCTTTCTTT. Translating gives CASRPGQGTGNTEAFF.